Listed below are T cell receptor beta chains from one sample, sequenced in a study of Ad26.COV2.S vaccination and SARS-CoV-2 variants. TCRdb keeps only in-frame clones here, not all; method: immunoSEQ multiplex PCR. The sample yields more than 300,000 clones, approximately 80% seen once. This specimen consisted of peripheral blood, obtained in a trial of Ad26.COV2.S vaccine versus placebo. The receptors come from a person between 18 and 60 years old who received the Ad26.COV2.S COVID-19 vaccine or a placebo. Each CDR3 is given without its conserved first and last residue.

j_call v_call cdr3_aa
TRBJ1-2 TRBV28 ASSFEFRQGARYT
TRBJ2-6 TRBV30 AWSGGGTGANVLT
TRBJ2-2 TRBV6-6 ASPSGGNTGELF
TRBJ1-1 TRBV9 ASSADRGLTEAF
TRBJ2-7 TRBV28 ASRRQDEQY
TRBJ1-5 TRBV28 ASSRDRGLNQPQH
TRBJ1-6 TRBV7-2 ASSLGVGGSYNSPLH
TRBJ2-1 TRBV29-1 SVSTGGYNEQF
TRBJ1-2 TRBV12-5 ASGFSNYGYT
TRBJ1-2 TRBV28 ASSSESQGHYGYT
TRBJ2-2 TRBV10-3 AIKGQGAGELF
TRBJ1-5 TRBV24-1 ATSDPGGDGYQPQH
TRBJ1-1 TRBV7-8 ASSLIGGSNTEAF